This section outlines one T cell receptor (beta chain) sequence together with its context. This entry belongs to a study of T cell changes during pregnancy in multiple sclerosis. The CDR3 consists of 16 residues. Deletions cut 1 base from V and 2 bases from J, with 14 bases between. Germline-derived CDR1 and CDR2 are LNHDA and SQIVND (reference sequence). Only in-frame clones appear in the TCRdb table, and some are missing; sequencing was by immunoSEQ multiplex PCR. The sample contains 50,000 to 60,000 clones, 75% to 90% of which appear only once. The chain combines TRBV19 with TRBJ1-2; tentatively, D is TRBD1 (6 bases). The sequence was collected from a female donor with multiple sclerosis, enrolled in a pregnancy study. Material: CD4+ T cells from peripheral blood mononuclear cells, obtained in the third trimester of pregnancy. CDR3 coding DNA: TGTGCCAGTAGTATAGGGGGGCGCGGTGGAAACTATGGCTACACCTTC. Translated, it gives CASSIGGRGGNYGYTF.